Below, 20 T cell receptor beta chains from the same sample are listed, as sequenced in a study of blood T cell repertoires in COVID-19. TCRdb's table, derived via immunoSEQ multiplex PCR, lists solely in-frame clones and lacks some. Of 120,000 or so clones in the sample, about 70% were seen once. Sequencing used peripheral blood. The receptors come from a woman aged 70 to 79 with acute or convalescent COVID-19.

This rearrangement joins TRBV21-1 to TRBJ2-3; no DNA check was done on the table's D call, TRBD2. TRBV21-1 is reported as a pseudogene. The CDR3 sequence is 18 residues long. CDR3 protein: CASSPLQDLRGSTDTQYF. DNA of the CDR3: TGTGCCAGCAGCCCACTCCAAGACCTTCGGGGTTCCACAGATACGCAGTATTTT.

The chain joins TRBV13 to TRBJ2-3; 9 bases agree with TRBD2. The CDR3 contains 15 residues. The germline V gene encodes CDR1 PRHDT and CDR2 FYEKMQ (reference sequence). V lost 5 bases and J lost 4; bases outside the gene matches: 7. CDR3 in DNA: TGTGCCAGCAGCCTCCGGGCGGGGGGGGCAGATACGCAGTATTTT. It yields the protein CASSLRAGGADTQYF.

The V gene is TRBV6-5, the J gene TRBJ1-3; TRBD1 aligns across 10 bases. Germline V gene sequence: CDR1 MNHEY, CDR2 SVGAGI. Unmatched junction bases numbered 4, after V lost 2 bases and J lost 6 bases. The CDR3 length is 15 residues. CDR3 protein: CASSYRGQGTNTIYF. DNA of the CDR3: TGTGCCAGCAGTTACAGGGGACAGGGGACAAACACCATATATTTT.

This clone has at least ten counts. The V call is TRBV11-2, the J call TRBJ2-3; 8 nucleotides line up with TRBD2. This CDR3 comprises 17 residues. Germline loops: CDR1 SGHAT, CDR2 FQNNGV. Trimming removed 5 bases from V and 2 bases from J; junction bases left unmatched: 12. CDR3 nucleotide sequence: TGTGCCAGCAGCCCCCGTGGGGGTAGCGGGGCCACAGATACGCAGTATTTT. Encoded protein: CASSPRGGSGATDTQYF.

The rearrangement links TRBV5-8 to TRBJ2-7; 8 positions match TRBD2. The germline V gene encodes CDR1 SGHTS and CDR2 YDEGEE. The CDR3 extends over 13 amino acids. Germline trimming cut 10 bases from V and 6 bases from J; bases unmatched to any gene: 12. DNA for the CDR3: TGTGCCGGACCCGGGACTAGATATGGCGAGCAGTACTTC. Amino acid sequence: CAGPGTRYGEQYF.

The chain recombines TRBV19 with TRBJ1-5; TRBD1 aligns across 8 bases. Germline lookup yields CDR1 LNHDA and CDR2 SQIVND (reference sequence). The CDR3 sequence is 12 residues long. The trim removed 7 bases at V and 7 bases at J, leaving 3 bases unmatched. The CDR3 DNA reads TGTGCCAGTACGGACAGGGCGCAGCCCCAGCATTTT. Protein product: CASTDRAQPQHF.

The chain employs TRBV7-2 and TRBJ1-6; TRBD1 aligns across 8 bases. Germline V CDR1 and CDR2: SGHTA, FQGNSA. There are 14 residues in the CDR3. V was clipped by 5 bases and J by 10 bases; unmatched bases: 7. The CDR3 protein is CASSPSGGRSPLHF. In DNA form, the CDR3 reads TGTGCCAGCAGCCCGTCAGGGGGCAGGTCACCCCTCCACTTT.

This clone was seen more than once but under ten times. This chain connects TRBV7-3 to TRBJ2-1, with 7 bases aligning to TRBD1. The junction had 2 bases not matched to a gene; V was cut back by 0 bases and J by 0 bases. Germline CDR1 and CDR2: SGHTA and FQGTGA. This CDR3 contains 16 residues. This CDR3 is CASSLTRDSSYNEQFF. CDR3 coding DNA: TGTGCCAGCAGCTTAACCCGGGACAGCTCCTACAATGAGCAGTTCTTC.

The V gene is TRBV28, the J gene TRBJ1-2; TRBD1 might be the D (5 bases). Germline V gene sequence: CDR1 MDHEN, CDR2 SYDVKM. Trimming cost V 3 bases and J 0 bases, with 11 bases left between them. This CDR3 contains 15 residues. CDR3: CASSFRGEANYGYTF. CDR3 nucleotide sequence: TGTGCCAGCAGTTTTCGGGGGGAAGCTAACTATGGCTACACCTTC.

This clone has just a few counts. The chain combines TRBV28 with TRBJ1-1; D might be TRBD1 (5 bases). Trimming left V 3 bases short and J 5 bases short, with 10 bases between. CDR3 length equals 13 residues. Germline CDR1 MDHEN, CDR2 SYDVKM. The CDR3 reads CASSFQGETEAFF. The DNA for the CDR3 is TGTGCCAGCAGTTTTCAGGGTGAGACTGAAGCTTTCTTT. Variable domain in full (rest from reference TRBV28 and TRBJ1-1): DVKVTQSSRYLVKRTGEKVFLECVQDMDHENMFWYRQDPGLGLRLIYFSYDVKMKEKGDIPEGYSVSREKKERFSLILESASTNQTSMYLCASSFQGETEAFFGQGTRLTVV.

This clone was seen only a few times. This rearrangement joins TRBV7-8 to TRBJ1-3, with TRBD1 identical over 11 bases. The length of the CDR3 is 16 residues. The V segment lost 3 bases and the J segment 3 bases; nucleotides outside the gene matches: 4. CDR1 is SGHVS, CDR2 FQNEAQ, per germline. The DNA of the CDR3 is TGTGCCAGCAGCTTTGGGACAGGGGGAAGTGGAAACACCATATATTTT. Translating gives CASSFGTGGSGNTIYF. Full variable domain (rest looked up from reference TRBV7-8 and TRBJ1-3): GAGVSQSPRYKVAKRGQDVALRCDPISGHVSLFWYQQALGQGPEFLTYFQNEAQLDKSGLPSDRFFAERPEGSVSTLKIQRTQQEDSAVYLCASSFGTGGSGNTIYFGEGSWLTVV.

V usage is TRBV7-9 and J usage is TRBJ1-2, with D perhaps matching TRBD1 (6 bases). Germline V gene sequence: CDR1 SEHNR, CDR2 FQNEAQ (reference sequence). This CDR3 spans 14 amino acids. Trimming took off 6 bases at V and 0 bases at J, with 11 bases between the two ends. The CDR3 is CASSSWTANYGYTF. The CDR3 DNA reads as TGTGCCAGCAGTAGTTGGACAGCTAACTATGGCTACACCTTC.

This clone occurred a few times. The V and J genes are TRBV27 and TRBJ1-1, with 7 positions matching TRBD1. Germline CDR1 and CDR2: MNHEY and SMNVEV (reference sequence). The CDR3 is made up of 17 amino acids. With V trimmed by 3 bases and J by 1 base, 11 bases remained unmatched. The CDR3 spells CASSLFGEGAKNTEAFF. CDR3 nucleotides: TGTGCCAGCAGTTTGTTTGGTGAGGGGGCTAAGAACACTGAAGCTTTCTTT.

DNA for the CDR3: TGTGCCAGCAGTTACTACGACGACAGGGGGCGAATTGGCTACACCTTC. Protein product: CASSYYDDRGRIGYTF. The V call is TRBV6-5, the J call TRBJ1-2; TRBD1 matches at 10 bases. The V gene's germline CDR1 is MNHEY and CDR2 SVGAGI. CDR3 length: 16 residues. Trimming at V came to 1 base and at J to 7 bases, leaving 9 bases not matched to a gene.

CDR3 amino acids: CASSLGSGVGSYEQYF. CDR3 bases: TGTGCCAGCAGCTTGGGGTCAGGGGTCGGCTCCTACGAGCAGTACTTC. The genes are TRBV5-6 and TRBJ2-7, with a weak D call TRBD1 (6 bases). Trimming removed 0 bases at V and 0 bases at J, with 13 bases between. The CDR3 runs to 16 residues. Per germline, CDR1 SGHDT and CDR2 YYEEEE.

This chain joins TRBV5-1 and TRBJ2-3, with 12 bases identical to TRBD2. Germline-derived CDR1 and CDR2 are SGHRS and YFSETQ. V lost 0 bases to trimming and J lost 6 bases; unmatched junction nucleotides: 2. This CDR3 region has 15 residues. The CDR3 region has the DNA TGCGCCAGCAGCTTGGGACTAGCGGGAGTGGATACGCAGTATTTT. It encodes CASSLGLAGVDTQYF.

The V call is TRBV9, the J call TRBJ1-1; D unclear. The CDR3 spans 14 residues. CDR1 is SGDLS and CDR2 is YYNGEE in the germline V gene. V lost 0 bases and J 1 base, leaving 7 bases between the germline ends. This chain's CDR3 is CASSVGGQNTEAFF. CDR3 sequence (DNA): TGTGCCAGCAGCGTAGGCGGTCAGAACACTGAAGCTTTCTTT.

The CDR3 protein is CASSRLAENTGELFF. CDR3 sequence (DNA): TGTGCCAGCAGCCGACTAGCGGAGAACACCGGGGAGCTGTTTTTT. The V and J genes are TRBV6-5 and TRBJ2-2; TRBD2 matches at 9 bases. Germline V lookup: CDR1 MNHEY, CDR2 SVGAGI. V shed 6 bases and J 1 base; nucleotides not matched to a gene: 3. The CDR3 runs to 15 residues.

The rearrangement uses TRBV6-5 and TRBJ1-6; possibly TRBD1 for D (6 bases). Per the germline V gene, CDR1 is MNHEY and CDR2 is SVGAGI. V shed 7 bases and J shed 5 bases, with 15 bases lying between them. The CDR3 covers 15 residues. CDR3 coding DNA: TGTGCCAGCAAGCTACAGGGCCTGAATAATTCACCCCTCCACTTT. This gives the protein CASKLQGLNNSPLHF.

The genes are TRBV12-5 and TRBJ2-5; D may be TRBD2 (6 bases). The V gene lost 8 bases and the J gene lost 7 bases, with 17 bases spanning the gap. The germline gives CDR1 LGHNT, CDR2 FRNRAP. The CDR3 totals 13 residues. CDR3 sequence: CASTQGGIGTQYF. In nucleotides, the CDR3 is TGTGCTAGTACCCAGGGAGGAATTGGGACCCAGTACTTC.